The present T cell receptor (beta chain) was sequenced within a study of memory CD4+ T cells and cytomegalovirus serostatus. The overall study: Healthy Belgian adult donors included about nine CMV-positive and 24 CMV-negative people.

Notes on the study in general: Suggested: most of the CMV-linked TCR signature lies in CD4+ memory cells.

Only a few counts were recorded for this clone. Its target is unknown. The sort gate was single viable CD3+CD4+CD8-CD45RO+ cells for memory CD4+ T cells. Germline CDR1 SQVTM, CDR2 ANQGSEA. The CDR3 is 16 residues long. V was trimmed by 0 bases and J by 2 bases, leaving 16 bases between them. Methods used by the authors: Out-of-frame sequences were removed, leaving a few million distinct TCRbeta sequences. This table comes from immunoSEQ multiplex PCR, and its TCRdb copy is limited to in-frame clones, with some not included. V and J calls and clone size are as listed in that table; D and trimming were resolved from the DNA. Counted here are roughly 53,000 clones, around three quarters occurring once; the ten biggest clones make up about 1.5%.

Sequenced material: memory CD4+ T cells from blood. This TCR came from an adult in good health and CMV-seronegative. The genes are TRBV29-1 and TRBJ2-5; D may be TRBD1 (6 bases). CDR3 protein: CSVEEMGAEGQETQYF. CDR3 nucleotide sequence: TGCAGCGTTGAAGAGATGGGGGCAGAAGGTCAAGAGACCCAGTACTTC.